This T cell receptor (beta chain) is from a study of post-analysis software for immune sequencing data. Study outcomes and limitations: TRBV5-6, TRBV5-1 and TRBV20-1 belonged to a set of about 5 TRBV segments that were more frequent in patients than controls.

This clonotype was seen a few times. Antigen unknown. The TCR beta cDNA libraries contained unique molecular identifiers. MiXCR was run by TCRdb on the PCR reads, yielding one entry per CDR3 protein. The profile shows fewer than 850,000 distinct CDR3 sequences, about 45% of them singletons. The CDR3 length is 16 residues. In germline, CDR1 is LNHNV, CDR2 YYDKDF (reference sequence). Trimming cost V 0 bases and J 0 bases, with 11 bases left between them. The clonotype was recovered from a girl aged 10 to 17 with multiple sclerosis. The sample comprised blood. The gene calls are TRBV15 and TRBJ2-5, with a tentative D call TRBD2 (5 bases). The DNA of the CDR3 is TGTGCCACCAGCAGAGATTTCAATAGCGACCAAGAGACCCAGTACTTC. It encodes CATSRDFNSDQETQYF.